This TCR beta chain emerged from a study of cytomegalovirus exposure and HLA in healthy donors. This CDR3 contains 14 residues. V lost 4 bases and J lost 8, with 14 bases in between. Germline assignment: CDR1 PRHDT and CDR2 FYEKMQ (reference sequence). Healthy bone marrow donors supplied every sample. The PCR used 60 Vbeta and 13 Jbeta primers. Only in-frame clones appear in the TCRdb table, and some are missing; sequencing was by immunoSEQ multiplex PCR. The repertoire includes nearly 110,000 clones, 81% of them detected once, and approximately 2.1% sits in the top ten. This sequence originates from a man younger than 40 in good health and CMV-seronegative. Input material: PBMCs. The gene calls are TRBV13 and TRBJ2-2, with no clear D. The CDR3 reads CASSYTRTRGELFF. CDR3 DNA: TGTGCCAGCAGCTACACTCGAACCAGGGGGGAGCTGTTTTTT.